This T cell receptor beta chain came from a study of blood T cells in healthy people across ages. A second about 6 to 12 cycle PCR used barcoded and J-beta primers. TCRdb used MiXCR to reprocess the 5' RACE reads, holding one entry per CDR3 protein. The sample shows fewer than 900,000 distinct CDR3 sequences, approximately 43% of them seen only once. The CDR3 covers 14 residues. After removal of 10 bases from V and 5 bases from J, the junction contained 14 bases not matched to a gene. The source is a woman aged 60-75 years in good health. This chain connects TRBV12-3 or TRBV12-4 to TRBJ2-7; 7 nucleotides agree with TRBD1. The sequencing input was blood. CDR3 loop: CAITTRDRRDEQYF. The CDR3 DNA sequence: TGTGCCATCACGACCCGGGACAGAAGGGACGAGCAGTACTTC.